The 32 T cell receptor beta chains reported below all come from one sample, sequenced in a study of vaccination effects on CD4 cells after COVID-19 (dated by TCRdb to the early 2020s). To identify antigen-specific CD4+ T cell clonotypes by their expansion, the ViraFEST assay first stimulated PBMC with viral peptide pools and then applied TCR sequencing. After 10 days of culture, CD4+ T cells were isolated with the EasySep CD4+ T cell isolation kit. Each participant got two doses of an mRNA SARS-CoV-2 vaccine, either BNT162b2 or mRNA-1273. The method was the immunoSEQ multiplex PCR assay. The immuneACCESS repertoire file appears here via TCRdb, limited to in-frame rearrangements. These files lack a portion of the clones; in checked studies, under half of the deficit traces to unresolved V genes, and the cause of the others is not known. The sample has 25,000 to 40,000 clones on record, 65% of them singletons. The top ten clones comprise about 8.7% of the sample.

These receptors are not linked to any known antigen. The sample was CD4+ T cells from PBMCs cultured with SARS-CoV-2 spike peptides, taken after COVID-19 vaccination. This sample's cell subset or site label indicates: SARS-CoV-2 spike overlapping peptide pool stimulation. Receptors were obtained from a human donor who received a COVID-19 vaccine.

This clone appeared a few times. This chain uses TRBV7-9 with TRBJ2-3; 10 positions agree with TRBD2. Germline V gives CDR1 SEHNR, CDR2 FQNEAQ (reference sequence). After removal of 6 bases from V and 6 bases from J, the junction contained 9 bases not matched to a gene. There are 15 residues in the CDR3. The CDR3 spells CASRGTSGGADTQYF. CDR3 nucleotide sequence: TGTGCCAGCAGGGGAACCAGCGGGGGGGCGGATACGCAGTATTTT.

DNA for the CDR3: TGTGCCAGCAGCTTAGACGGAGCCGCAGGCTATGGCTACACCTTC. Amino acid sequence: CASSLDGAAGYGYTF. This chain joins TRBV7-2 and TRBJ1-2; D is ambiguous. Between the trimmed V and J ends, which lost 1 base and 4 bases, there was a span of 13 bases. This CDR3 contains 15 residues. Germline CDR1 reads SGHTA; CDR2 reads FQGNSA.

The rearrangement joins TRBV5-1 to TRBJ2-1; 7 positions match TRBD1. The CDR3 sequence is 15 residues long. The germline V gene encodes CDR1 SGHRS and CDR2 YFSETQ. The trim removed 2 bases at V and 0 bases at J, leaving 2 bases unmatched. The CDR3 bases are TGCGCCAGCAGCTTACAGGGGAGCTCCTACAATGAGCAGTTCTTC. Its protein is CASSLQGSSYNEQFF.

The table lists this clone with a few counts. This chain uses TRBV19 with TRBJ1-5; 7 nucleotides align to TRBD1. CDR3 size: 14 residues. Germline lookup yields CDR1 LNHDA and CDR2 SQIVND (reference sequence). V dropped 4 bases and J dropped 4; count of bases not matched to a gene: 4. CDR3 in amino acids: CASSRTGGNQPQHF. Written as DNA, the CDR3 is TGTGCCAGTAGTAGGACAGGCGGGAATCAGCCCCAGCATTTT.

The gene calls are TRBV6-5 and TRBJ1-6; perhaps TRBD1 as D (6 bases). The CDR3 extends over 15 amino acids. Trimming pared 2 bases from V and 10 bases from J, leaving 15 bases between. Germline V gene sequence: CDR1 MNHEY, CDR2 SVGAGI. CDR3 sequence: CASSYGWQGKSPLHF. CDR3 sequence (DNA): TGTGCCAGCAGTTACGGTTGGCAGGGGAAATCACCCCTCCACTTT.

The chain joins TRBV2 to TRBJ1-6; 9 bases are a match to TRBD1. CDR1 is SNHLY, CDR2 FYNNEI, per germline. The CDR3 has 16 residues. Trimming at V came to 7 bases and at J to 7 bases, leaving 11 bases not matched to a gene. The CDR3 sequence is CASILGTGKVNSPLHF. For the CDR3, the DNA is TGTGCCAGCATTCTTGGGACAGGGAAAGTAAATTCACCCCTCCACTTT.

This clone occurred a few times. The chain couples TRBV10-1 to TRBJ1-2; D not resolved. Germline CDR1 WNHNN, CDR2 SYGVQD (reference sequence). Between the trimmed V and J ends, which lost 2 bases and 2 bases, there was a span of 6 bases. The CDR3 is 13 residues long. The CDR3 coding sequence is TGCGCCAGCAGTGAGATGAGGAACTATGGCTACACCTTC. This codes for CASSEMRNYGYTF.

The gene calls are TRBV5-1 and TRBJ2-2; 11 nucleotides line up with TRBD1. The CDR3 consists of 17 residues. V was clipped by 4 bases and J by 5 bases; unmatched bases: 10. Germline values: CDR1 SGHRS, CDR2 YFSETQ. This CDR3 is CASSPAGQGAGTGELFF. The CDR3 DNA is TGCGCCAGCAGCCCAGCCGGACAGGGGGCGGGAACCGGGGAGCTGTTTTTT.

The V and J genes are TRBV6-5 and TRBJ2-3; possible D gene TRBD2, 5 bases. Trimming took off 6 bases at V and 6 bases at J, with 19 bases between the two ends. Germline V gene data show CDR1 as MNHEY and CDR2 as SVGAGI. The CDR3 loop spans 15 amino acids. For the CDR3, the DNA is TGTGCCAGCAGAACAGCGGATAGATACGGCGATACGCAGTATTTT. This codes for CASRTADRYGDTQYF.

The chain links TRBV6-5 to TRBJ2-1; 12 bases are a match to TRBD2. Germline V gives CDR1 MNHEY, CDR2 SVGAGI. CDR3 length: 13 residues. The V gene end was trimmed by 6 bases and the J gene end by 14 bases; junction bases not matched to a gene: 8. CDR3 sequence reads: CASRTSGSFTEFF. In DNA form, the CDR3 reads TGTGCCAGCAGGACTAGCGGGAGTTTCACCGAGTTCTTC.

This chain uses TRBV19 with TRBJ1-1; 8 bases fit TRBD1. The germline V gene encodes CDR1 LNHDA and CDR2 SQIVND (reference sequence). This CDR3 spans 15 amino acids. Trimming at V came to 3 bases and at J to 5 bases, leaving 8 bases not matched to a gene. CDR3 nucleotides: TGTGCCAGTAGTATTTTTGGACAGGGAGGGACTGAAGCTTTCTTT. This encodes CASSIFGQGGTEAFF.

By share, this clone ranks as medium-sized. The gene calls are TRBV6-1 and TRBJ1-2; TRBD1 aligns across 8 bases. J was trimmed by 7 bases and V by 1 base; bases with no gene match: 2. CDR3 length: 13 residues. Germline V lookup: CDR1 MNHNS, CDR2 SASEGT. CDR3 in amino acids: CASSEGTGFGYTF. The CDR3 bases are TGTGCCAGCAGTGAAGGGACAGGGTTTGGCTACACCTTC.

The chain combines TRBV14 with TRBJ2-2, with 8 bases lining up with TRBD1. The CDR3 is made up of 16 amino acids. Germline-derived CDR1 and CDR2 are SGHDN and FVKESK. The J segment lost 8 bases and the V segment lost 3 bases, leaving 11 bases of the junction unmatched. The DNA of the CDR3 is TGTGCCAGCAGCCATGGACAGGGAGTGCTAAAAGGGGAGCTGTTTTTT. Translation gives CASSHGQGVLKGELFF. Complete variable domain (other parts from reference TRBV14 and TRBJ2-2): EAGVTQFPSHSVIEKGQTVTLRCDPISGHDNLYWYRRVMGKEIKFLLHFVKESKQDESGMPNNRFLAERTGGTYSTLKVQPAELEDSGVYFCASSHGQGVLKGELFFGEGSRLTVL.

This clone was seen more than once but under ten times. The chain couples TRBV6-6 to TRBJ2-7, with 10 positions matching TRBD2. Germline CDR1 and CDR2: MNHNY and SVGAGI (reference sequence). There are 14 residues in the CDR3. The ends lost 11 bases at V and 4 bases at J; junction bases unmatched: 11. As DNA, the CDR3 is TGTGCCGTATCGTCTAGCGGGAGTACGTACGAGCAGTACTTC. Translated, it gives CAVSSSGSTYEQYF.

The chain uses TRBV5-5 and TRBJ2-7; 8 bases match TRBD1. This CDR3 spans 16 amino acids. Germline V gives CDR1 SGHKS, CDR2 YYEKEE (reference sequence). V gave up 7 bases and J gave up 1 base; unmatched junction bases: 13. This chain's CDR3 is CASGGGGQGLSYEQYF. In DNA, the CDR3 is TGTGCCAGCGGCGGAGGAGGACAGGGCCTTTCCTACGAGCAGTACTTC.

The genes are TRBV5-1 and TRBJ2-5; 10 nucleotides agree with TRBD2. With V trimmed by 0 bases and J by 8 bases, 4 bases remained unmatched. The CDR3 is made up of 14 amino acids. CDR1 SGHRS and CDR2 YFSETQ come from the germline V gene. CDR3 nucleotide sequence: TGCGCCAGCAGCTTGGATTCTAGCGGGAGAACCCAGTACTTC. It yields the protein CASSLDSSGRTQYF. Based on the CDR3 plus reference TRBV5-1 and TRBJ2-5, the full variable domain is KAGVTQTPRYLIKTRGQQVTLSCSPISGHRSVSWYQQTPGQGLQFLFEYFSETQRNKGNFPGRFSGRQFSNSRSEMNVSTLELGDSALYLCASSLDSSGRTQYFGPGTRLLVL.

The rearrangement joins TRBV24-1 to TRBJ2-2; 8 bases fit TRBD2. The V gene end was trimmed by 4 bases and the J gene end by 4 bases; junction bases not matched to a gene: 10. The CDR3 consists of 17 residues. In germline, CDR1 is KGHDR, CDR2 SFDVKD. CDR3 region: CATSENPKAGVTGELFF. CDR3 nucleotide sequence: TGTGCCACCAGTGAGAACCCTAAAGCGGGGGTCACCGGGGAGCTGTTTTTT.

The chain uses TRBV7-2 and TRBJ2-1; D may be TRBD2 (6 bases). With 1 base removed from V and 4 bases from J, the gap between germline ends came to 11 bases. This CDR3 contains 15 residues. Germline V lookup: CDR1 SGHTA, CDR2 FQGNSA. In DNA form, the CDR3 reads TGTGCCAGCAGCTTAGGGGCGGGACTGTACAATGAGCAGTTCTTC. Translated, it gives CASSLGAGLYNEQFF.

In DNA form, the CDR3 reads TGTGCCAGCAGCCAAGGGTTGACGAGCTCCTACGAGCAGTACTTC. Translation: CASSQGLTSSYEQYF. V and J are TRBV3-1 (or the pseudogene TRBV3-2) and TRBJ2-7; D gene unclear. CDR1 and CDR2 (germline): LGHDT, YNNKEL (reference sequence). The CDR3 contains 15 residues. Trimming pared 1 base from V and 0 bases from J, leaving 10 bases between.

This chain uses TRBV14 with TRBJ2-2; D gene ambiguous. The CDR3 is 11 residues long. The V end was cut by 6 bases, the J end by 6 bases, with 5 bases between. Germline CDR1 and CDR2: SGHDN and FVKESK. This CDR3 is CASRRSGELFF. CDR3 nucleotides: TGTGCCAGCAGGAGGTCCGGGGAGCTGTTTTTT.

V usage is TRBV7-9 and J usage is TRBJ2-1, with TRBD1 matching over 10 bases. This CDR3 has 15 residues. V lost 5 bases and J lost 10; bases outside the gene matches: 11. Germline assignment: CDR1 SEHNR and CDR2 FQNEAQ (reference sequence). CDR3 nucleotides: TGTGCCAGCAGCGGGGCGTCGGGACAGGGGAACGAGCAGTTCTTC. It encodes CASSGASGQGNEQFF.

The chain joins TRBV5-4 to TRBJ2-1, with D hard to call. V shed 1 base and J shed 0 bases, with 8 bases lying between them. CDR3 length: 15 residues. Germline V lookup: CDR1 SGHNT, CDR2 YYREEE (reference sequence). DNA of the CDR3: TGTGCCAGCAGCTTGTCGCCCGACTCCTACAATGAGCAGTTCTTC. It encodes CASSLSPDSYNEQFF.

The rearrangement uses TRBV7-2 and TRBJ2-7; TRBD2 might be the D (5 bases). Germline lookup yields CDR1 SGHTA and CDR2 FQGNSA. Trimming removed 5 bases at V and 2 bases at J, with 13 bases between. The CDR3 consists of 14 residues. CDR3 sequence reads: CASSPRGYPYEQYF. CDR3 DNA sequence: TGTGCCAGCAGCCCCCGGGGATACCCCTACGAGCAGTACTTC. The full variable domain, with the rest looked up from reference TRBV7-2 and TRBJ2-7, is GAGVSQSPSNKVTEKGKDVELRCDPISGHTALYWYRQSLGQGLEFLIYFQGNSAPDKSGLPSDRFSAERTGGSVSTLTIQRTQQEDSAVYLCASSPRGYPYEQYFGPGTRLTVT.

This chain connects TRBV7-2 to TRBJ2-7; D possibly corresponds to TRBD1 (6 bases). V was pared by 6 bases and J by 3 bases, with 9 bases between. Germline-derived CDR1 and CDR2 are SGHTA and FQGNSA. This CDR3 has 12 amino acids. The CDR3 region is CASSLQGYEQYF. DNA for the CDR3: TGTGCCAGCAGTCTACAGGGCTACGAGCAGTACTTC.

This chain joins TRBV2 and TRBJ1-2; D ambiguous. This CDR3 has 13 residues. Per the germline V gene, CDR1 is SNHLY and CDR2 is FYNNEI. V lost 7 bases, J lost 8 bases, and 17 bases lay in between. CDR3 sequence: CASTFTAWEGYTF. In DNA, the CDR3 is TGTGCCAGCACCTTCACGGCCTGGGAAGGCTACACCTTC.

The V and J genes are TRBV11-2 and TRBJ2-7; no reliable D call. V lost 2 bases and J lost 12, with 5 bases in between. CDR1 is SGHAT, CDR2 FQNNGV, per germline. The CDR3 has 9 amino acids. CDR3 protein: CASSLSTYF. CDR3 sequence (DNA): TGTGCCAGCAGCTTATCAACGTACTTC.

The chain recombines TRBV10-3 with TRBJ1-6, with D maybe TRBD1 (5 bases). V was cut by 8 bases and J by 6 bases, with 20 bases left in between. Per the germline V gene, CDR1 is ENHRY and CDR2 is SYGVKD. The CDR3 runs 16 residues. The CDR3: CAIGSARDGLNSPLHF. The CDR3 nucleotides read TGTGCCATCGGGTCGGCGAGGGACGGACTTAATTCACCCCTCCACTTT.

J is TRBJ1-3 and V is TRBV14; the D gene is possibly TRBD1 (5 bases). The CDR3 extends over 14 amino acids. The germline V gene has CDR1 SGHDN and CDR2 FVKESK. Between the trimmed V and J ends, which lost 5 bases and 2 bases, there was a span of 10 bases. In DNA form, the CDR3 reads TGTGCCAGCAGCTACGAAGGGGCTGGAAACACCATATATTTT. It encodes CASSYEGAGNTIYF. The entire variable domain, with the rest obtained from reference TRBV14 and TRBJ1-3, is as follows: EAGVTQFPSHSVIEKGQTVTLRCDPISGHDNLYWYRRVMGKEIKFLLHFVKESKQDESGMPNNRFLAERTGGTYSTLKVQPAELEDSGVYFCASSYEGAGNTIYFGEGSWLTVV.

The rearrangement joins TRBV10-3 to TRBJ2-4; D may be TRBD1 or TRBD2 (5 bases each). This CDR3 region has 13 residues. From germline, CDR1 is ENHRY and CDR2 SYGVKD. The V and J ends lost 4 bases and 9 bases respectively, with 13 bases between them. The CDR3 region is CAISGGPQGIQYF. CDR3 coding DNA: TGTGCCATCAGTGGGGGACCCCAGGGCATTCAGTACTTC.

This chain joins TRBV2 and TRBJ2-2; D may be TRBD2 (5 bases). Germline V gene data show CDR1 as SNHLY and CDR2 as FYNNEI. The V end lost 4 bases, the J end lost 6 bases, and 9 bases lay between the germline ends. The CDR3 is 13 amino acids. CDR3 DNA: TGTGCCAGCAGTGTCGAGGGCCCCGGGGAGCTGTTTTTT. This sequence encodes CASSVEGPGELFF.

The J gene is TRBJ2-2, the V gene TRBV19; perhaps D is TRBD1 or TRBD2 (6 bases each). V dropped 6 bases and J dropped 2 bases, with 10 bases sitting between them. The CDR3 has 14 residues. Germline V gene lookup returns CDR1 LNHDA and CDR2 SQIVND (reference sequence). The CDR3 bases are TGTGCCAGTAGGCGGGACACAAACACCGGGGAGCTGTTTTTT. Its translation: CASRRDTNTGELFF.

V and J are TRBV6-5 and TRBJ1-3; maybe TRBD1 (6 bases). Trimming removed 6 bases at V and 2 bases at J, with 11 bases between. This CDR3 is 14 amino acids long. The germline gives CDR1 MNHEY, CDR2 SVGAGI. The CDR3 protein is CASSVQGTGNTIYF. CDR3 nucleotide sequence: TGTGCCAGCAGCGTACAGGGAACTGGAAACACCATATATTTT.